Listed here are 5 T cell receptor beta chains from one sample, sequenced in a study of Graves' ophthalmopathy and Graves' hyperthyroidism. The study amplified TCR beta CDR3 regions using RNA transcripts. First-round RT-PCR used HTBI primers; second-round multiplex PCR followed. A single record per CDR3 protein comes from TCRdb applying MiXCR to the multiplex PCR reads. In the table there are about 550,000 distinct CDR3 sequences, less than 40% of which are singletons. Sequences were obtained from peripheral blood or thyroid tissue (not recorded which). The source of these receptors is an adult man with Graves' hyperthyroidism.

This clonotype showed up just once. Germline and junction disagree at one end, which may indicate a read error. V and J are TRBV10-3 and TRBJ2-2; 9 positions agree with TRBD2. There are 15 residues in the CDR3. The germline gives CDR1 ENHRY, CDR2 SYGVKD. The CDR3 nucleotides are TGTGCCATCAGTGAGCGGGCTAGCGGGATTCCGTCGCTGGTTTTT. Amino acid sequence: CAISERASGIPSLVF.

This chain connects TRBV5-1 to TRBJ2-2; D is possibly TRBD1 (6 bases). Trimming cost V 0 bases and J 6 bases, with 12 bases left between them. In germline, CDR1 is SGHRS, CDR2 YFSETQ. The CDR3 spans 15 residues. CDR3 loop: CASSLARGWSGELFF. The CDR3 nucleotides are TGCGCCAGCAGCTTGGCCAGGGGTTGGTCCGGGGAGCTGTTTTTT.

Ten or more counts support this clonotype. CDR3 sequence (DNA): TGCAGTGCTAGGGTACCTAGCGGGGGGTGGTACGAGCAGTACTTC. Protein sequence: CSARVPSGGWYEQYF. This chain links TRBV20-1 with TRBJ2-7, with TRBD2 matching 11 bases. Germline V gene lookup returns CDR1 DFQATT and CDR2 SNEGSKA (reference sequence). This CDR3 comprises 15 residues. V lost 3 bases, J lost 4 bases, and 8 bases stayed unmatched.

This clonotype was recorded many times. V usage is TRBV15 and J usage is TRBJ2-7; the match to TRBD1 covers 9 bases. The CDR3 is 17 residues long. CDR1 is LNHNV, CDR2 YYDKDF, per germline (reference sequence). V shed 2 bases and J 7 bases; nucleotides not matched to a gene: 15. CDR3 bases: TGTGCCACCAGCAGACCCGGGGACAGGGAAGGGGTCGGAGAGCAGTACTTC. Its translation: CATSRPGDREGVGEQYF.

This clonotype came up many times. The chain has TRBV20-1 and TRBJ2-5, with 11 bases lining up with TRBD2. V gave up 2 bases and J gave up 2 bases; unmatched junction bases: 4. There are 15 residues in the CDR3. Germline V gene lookup returns CDR1 DFQATT and CDR2 SNEGSKA (reference sequence). CDR3 in amino acids: CSARTGTSGQETQYF. In DNA, the CDR3 is TGCAGTGCTAGAACAGGGACTAGCGGACAAGAGACCCAGTACTTC.